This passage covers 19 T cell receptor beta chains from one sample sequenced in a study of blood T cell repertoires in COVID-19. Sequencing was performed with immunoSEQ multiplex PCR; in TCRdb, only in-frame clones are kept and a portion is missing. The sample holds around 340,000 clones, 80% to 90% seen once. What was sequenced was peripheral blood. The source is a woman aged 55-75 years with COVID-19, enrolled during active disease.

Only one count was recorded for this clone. CDR3 loop: CASSRTANTEAFF. DNA of the CDR3: TGTGCCAGTAGTAGAACAGCGAACACTGAAGCTTTCTTT. The V gene is TRBV19, the J gene TRBJ1-1; D is undetermined. Germline lookup yields CDR1 LNHDA and CDR2 SQIVND (reference sequence). V was clipped by 4 bases and J by 1 base, with 7 bases between them. The CDR3 has 13 amino acids.

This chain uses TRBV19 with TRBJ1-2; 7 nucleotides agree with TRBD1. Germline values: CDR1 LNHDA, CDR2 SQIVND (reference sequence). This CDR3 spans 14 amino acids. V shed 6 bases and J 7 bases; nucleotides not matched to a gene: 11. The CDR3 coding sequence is TGTGCCAGTAGGGCGCAGGGGGTCTCTCGTGGCTACACCTTC. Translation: CASRAQGVSRGYTF.

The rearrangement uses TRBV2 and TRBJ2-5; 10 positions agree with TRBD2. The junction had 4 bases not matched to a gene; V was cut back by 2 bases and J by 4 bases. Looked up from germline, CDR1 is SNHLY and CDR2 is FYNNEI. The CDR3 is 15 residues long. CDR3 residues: CASSERLAGVETQYF. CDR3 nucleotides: TGTGCCAGCAGTGAAAGGCTAGCGGGGGTAGAGACCCAGTACTTC. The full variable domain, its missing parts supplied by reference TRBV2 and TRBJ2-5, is EPEVTQTPSHQVTQMGQEVILRCVPISNHLYFYWYRQILGQKVEFLVSFYNNEISEKSEIFDDQFSVERPDGSNFTLKIRSTKLEDSAMYFCASSERLAGVETQYFGPGTRLLVL.

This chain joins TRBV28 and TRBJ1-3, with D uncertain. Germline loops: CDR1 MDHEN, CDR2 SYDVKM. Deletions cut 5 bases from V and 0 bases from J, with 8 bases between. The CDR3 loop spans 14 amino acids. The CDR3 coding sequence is TGTGCCAGCAGTCGAAGGAGCTCTGGAAACACCATATATTTT. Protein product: CASSRRSSGNTIYF.

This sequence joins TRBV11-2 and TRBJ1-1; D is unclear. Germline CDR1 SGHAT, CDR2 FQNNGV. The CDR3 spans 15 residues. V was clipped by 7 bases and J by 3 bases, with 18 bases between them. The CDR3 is CASTTFSVGYTEAFF. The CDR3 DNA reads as TGTGCCAGCACCACCTTTAGCGTGGGATACACTGAAGCTTTCTTT.

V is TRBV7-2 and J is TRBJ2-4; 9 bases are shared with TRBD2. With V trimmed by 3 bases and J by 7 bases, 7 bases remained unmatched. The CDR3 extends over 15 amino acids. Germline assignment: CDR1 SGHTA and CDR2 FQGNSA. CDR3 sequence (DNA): TGTGCCAGCAGCTTTGCGGGGGGGCCGGGGAACATTCAGTACTTC. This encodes CASSFAGGPGNIQYF.

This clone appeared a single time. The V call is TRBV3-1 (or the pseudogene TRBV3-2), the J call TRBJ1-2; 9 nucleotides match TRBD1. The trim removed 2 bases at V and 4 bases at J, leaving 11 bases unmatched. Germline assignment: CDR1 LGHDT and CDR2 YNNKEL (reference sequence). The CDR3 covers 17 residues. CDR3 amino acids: CASSQPTGQGLVYGYTF. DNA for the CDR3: TGTGCCAGCAGCCAACCTACCGGACAGGGGCTAGTCTATGGCTACACCTTC.

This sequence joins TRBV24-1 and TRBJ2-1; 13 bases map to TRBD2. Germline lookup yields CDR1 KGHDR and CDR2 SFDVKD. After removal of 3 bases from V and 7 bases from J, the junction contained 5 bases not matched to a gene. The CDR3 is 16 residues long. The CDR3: CATSDRTSGGGNEQFF. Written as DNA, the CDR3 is TGTGCCACCAGTGATCGGACTAGCGGGGGCGGGAATGAGCAGTTCTTC.

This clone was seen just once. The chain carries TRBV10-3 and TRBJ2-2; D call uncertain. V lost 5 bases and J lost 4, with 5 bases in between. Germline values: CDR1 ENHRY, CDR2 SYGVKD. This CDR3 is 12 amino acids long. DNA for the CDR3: TGTGCCATCAGTTCGAGCACCGGGGAGCTGTTTTTT. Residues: CAISSSTGELFF.

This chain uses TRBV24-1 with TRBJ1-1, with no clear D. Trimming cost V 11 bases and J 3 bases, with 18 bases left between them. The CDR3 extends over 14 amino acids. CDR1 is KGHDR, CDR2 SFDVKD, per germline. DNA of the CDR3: TGTGCCAGGGTAGGTGGGGAGAGGGACACTGAAGCTTTCTTT. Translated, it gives CARVGGERDTEAFF.

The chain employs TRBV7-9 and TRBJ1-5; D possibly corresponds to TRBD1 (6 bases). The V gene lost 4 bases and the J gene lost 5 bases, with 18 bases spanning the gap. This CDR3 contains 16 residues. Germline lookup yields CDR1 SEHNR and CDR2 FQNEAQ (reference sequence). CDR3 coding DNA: TGTGCCAGCAGCTCCTTCTCCGGGACAAGGCATCAGCCCCAGCATTTT. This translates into CASSSFSGTRHQPQHF.

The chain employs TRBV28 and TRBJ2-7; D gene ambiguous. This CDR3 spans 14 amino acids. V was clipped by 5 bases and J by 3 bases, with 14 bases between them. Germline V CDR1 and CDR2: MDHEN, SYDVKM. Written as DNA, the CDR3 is TGTGCCAGCAGTCGCCGATCCCGAGGCTACGAGCAGTACTTC. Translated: CASSRRSRGYEQYF.

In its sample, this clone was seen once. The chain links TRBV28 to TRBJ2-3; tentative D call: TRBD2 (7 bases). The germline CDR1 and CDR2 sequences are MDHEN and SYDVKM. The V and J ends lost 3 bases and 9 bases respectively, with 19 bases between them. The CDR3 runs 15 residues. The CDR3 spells CASSFVTGGRGTQYF. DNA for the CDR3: TGTGCCAGCAGTTTTGTGACGGGGGGCCGAGGAACGCAGTATTTT.

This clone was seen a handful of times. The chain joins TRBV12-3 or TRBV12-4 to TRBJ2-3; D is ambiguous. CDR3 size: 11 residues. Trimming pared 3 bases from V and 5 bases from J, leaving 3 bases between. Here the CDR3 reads CASSFIDTQYF. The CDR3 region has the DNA TGTGCCAGCAGTTTCATAGATACGCAGTATTTT.

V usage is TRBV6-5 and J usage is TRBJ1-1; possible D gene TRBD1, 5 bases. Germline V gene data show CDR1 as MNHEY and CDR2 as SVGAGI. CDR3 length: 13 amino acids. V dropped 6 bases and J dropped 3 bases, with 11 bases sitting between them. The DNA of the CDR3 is TGTGCCAGCAGGGCGGGGGGACACACTGAAGCTTTCTTT. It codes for CASRAGGHTEAFF.

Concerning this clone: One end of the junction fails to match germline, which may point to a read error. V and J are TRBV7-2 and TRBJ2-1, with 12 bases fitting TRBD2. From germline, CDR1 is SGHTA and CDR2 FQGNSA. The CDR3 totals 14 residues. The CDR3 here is CASSLAGGPREQFF. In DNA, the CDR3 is TGTGCCAGCAGCCTAGCGGGGGGGCCCCGGGAGCAGTTCTTC.

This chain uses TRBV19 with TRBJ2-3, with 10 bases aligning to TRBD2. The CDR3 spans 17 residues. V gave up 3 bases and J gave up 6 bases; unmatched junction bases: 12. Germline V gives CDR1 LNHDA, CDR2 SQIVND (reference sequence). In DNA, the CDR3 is TGTGCCAGTAGTATGGGTGTGACTAGCGGGCCCTCGGATACGCAGTATTTT. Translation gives CASSMGVTSGPSDTQYF.

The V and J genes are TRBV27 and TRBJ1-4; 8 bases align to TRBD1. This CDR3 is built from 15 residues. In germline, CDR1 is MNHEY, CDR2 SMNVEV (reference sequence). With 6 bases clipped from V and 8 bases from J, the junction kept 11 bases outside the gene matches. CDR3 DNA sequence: TGTGCCAGCAGAAACGTGCAGGGGGCTAGAGAAAAACTGTTTTTT. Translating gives CASRNVQGAREKLFF.

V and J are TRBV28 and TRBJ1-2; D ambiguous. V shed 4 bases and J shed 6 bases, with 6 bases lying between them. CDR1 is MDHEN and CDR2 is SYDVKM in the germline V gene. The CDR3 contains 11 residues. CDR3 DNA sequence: TGTGCCAGCAGTTCAAGCGATGGCTACACCTTC. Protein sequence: CASSSSDGYTF.